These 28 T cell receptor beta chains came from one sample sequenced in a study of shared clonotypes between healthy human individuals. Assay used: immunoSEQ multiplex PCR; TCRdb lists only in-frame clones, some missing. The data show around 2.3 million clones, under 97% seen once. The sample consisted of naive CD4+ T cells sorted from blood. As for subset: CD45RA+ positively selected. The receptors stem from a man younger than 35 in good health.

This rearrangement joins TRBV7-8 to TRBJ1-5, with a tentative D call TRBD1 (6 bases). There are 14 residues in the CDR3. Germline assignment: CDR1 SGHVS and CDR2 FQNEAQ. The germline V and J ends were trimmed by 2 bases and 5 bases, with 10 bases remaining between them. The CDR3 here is CASSLNREYQPQHF. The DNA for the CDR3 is TGTGCCAGCAGCTTAAACAGGGAATATCAGCCCCAGCATTTT.

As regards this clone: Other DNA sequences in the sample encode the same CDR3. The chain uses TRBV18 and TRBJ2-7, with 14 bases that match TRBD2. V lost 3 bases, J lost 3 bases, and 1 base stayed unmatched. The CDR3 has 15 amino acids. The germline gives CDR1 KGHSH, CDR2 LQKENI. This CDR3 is CASSPGTSGSYEQYF. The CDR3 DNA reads TGTGCCAGCTCACCGGGGACTAGCGGGAGCTACGAGCAGTACTTC.

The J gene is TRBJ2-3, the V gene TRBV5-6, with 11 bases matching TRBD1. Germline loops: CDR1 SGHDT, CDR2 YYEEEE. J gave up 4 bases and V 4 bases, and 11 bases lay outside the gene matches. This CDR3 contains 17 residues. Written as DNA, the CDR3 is TGTGCCAGCAGCCGATTTTCGGACAGGGGGCTAGCAGATACGCAGTATTTT. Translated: CASSRFSDRGLADTQYF.

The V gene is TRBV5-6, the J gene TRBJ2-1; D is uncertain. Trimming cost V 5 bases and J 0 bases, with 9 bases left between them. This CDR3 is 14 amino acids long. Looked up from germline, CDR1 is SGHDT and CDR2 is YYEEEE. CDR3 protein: CASSTGHSYNEQFF. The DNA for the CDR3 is TGTGCCAGCAGTACGGGTCACTCCTACAATGAGCAGTTCTTC.

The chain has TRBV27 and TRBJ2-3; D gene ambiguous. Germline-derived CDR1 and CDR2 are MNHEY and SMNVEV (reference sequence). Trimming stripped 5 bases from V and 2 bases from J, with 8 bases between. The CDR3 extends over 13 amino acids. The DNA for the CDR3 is TGTGCCAGCAGTACGTGGGCCACAGATACGCAGTATTTT. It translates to CASSTWATDTQYF.

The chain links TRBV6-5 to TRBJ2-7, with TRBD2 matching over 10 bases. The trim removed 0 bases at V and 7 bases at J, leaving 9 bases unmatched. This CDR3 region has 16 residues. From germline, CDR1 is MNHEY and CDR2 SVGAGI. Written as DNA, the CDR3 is TGTGCCAGCAGTTACTCGAGGCTAGCGGGAGCGGGTGAGCAGTACTTC. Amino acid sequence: CASSYSRLAGAGEQYF.

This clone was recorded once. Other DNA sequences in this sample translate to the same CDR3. The CDR3 DNA reads as TGCGCCAGCAGCTTGGCACCAGGCCAGTCCACAGATACGCAGTATTTT. It encodes CASSLAPGQSTDTQYF. The chain has TRBV5-1 and TRBJ2-3, with D uncertain. The ends were cut back, 0 bases at V and 2 bases at J, with 13 bases in the middle. The length of the CDR3 is 16 residues. Germline values: CDR1 SGHRS, CDR2 YFSETQ.

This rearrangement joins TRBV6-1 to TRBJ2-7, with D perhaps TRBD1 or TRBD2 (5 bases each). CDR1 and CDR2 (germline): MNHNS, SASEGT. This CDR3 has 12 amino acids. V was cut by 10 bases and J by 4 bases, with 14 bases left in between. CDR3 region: CAILGDRYEQYF. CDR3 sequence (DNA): TGTGCCATTTTGGGGGATCGGTACGAGCAGTACTTC.

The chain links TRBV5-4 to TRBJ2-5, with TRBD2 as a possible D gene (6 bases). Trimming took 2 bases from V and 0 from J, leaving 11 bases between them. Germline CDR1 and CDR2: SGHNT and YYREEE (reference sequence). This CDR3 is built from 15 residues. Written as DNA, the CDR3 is TGTGCCAGCAGCTTTTCTCGGGACTACCAAGAGACCCAGTACTTC. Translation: CASSFSRDYQETQYF.

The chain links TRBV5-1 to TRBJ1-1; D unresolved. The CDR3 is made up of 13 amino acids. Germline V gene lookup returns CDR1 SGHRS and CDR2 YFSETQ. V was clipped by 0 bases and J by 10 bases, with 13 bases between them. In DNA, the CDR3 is TGCGCCAGCAGCTTGGGGTTGGGGATAGGAGCTTTCTTT. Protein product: CASSLGLGIGAFF. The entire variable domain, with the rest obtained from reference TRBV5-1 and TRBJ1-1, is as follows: KAGVTQTPRYLIKTRGQQVTLSCSPISGHRSVSWYQQTPGQGLQFLFEYFSETQRNKGNFPGRFSGRQFSNSRSEMNVSTLELGDSALYLCASSLGLGIGAFFGQGTRLTVV.

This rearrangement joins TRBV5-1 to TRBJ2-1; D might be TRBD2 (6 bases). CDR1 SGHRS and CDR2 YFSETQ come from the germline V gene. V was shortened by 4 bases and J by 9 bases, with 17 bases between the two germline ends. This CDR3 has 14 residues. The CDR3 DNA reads TGCGCCAGCAGCACGACTAGGATGGAGGTTGAGCAGTTCTTC. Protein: CASSTTRMEVEQFF.

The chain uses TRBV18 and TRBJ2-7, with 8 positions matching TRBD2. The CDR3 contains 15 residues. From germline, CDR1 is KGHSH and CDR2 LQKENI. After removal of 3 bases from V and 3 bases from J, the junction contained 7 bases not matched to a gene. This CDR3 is CASSPASAGDYEQYF. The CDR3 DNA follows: TGTGCCAGCTCACCCGCTTCAGCGGGAGACTACGAGCAGTACTTC.

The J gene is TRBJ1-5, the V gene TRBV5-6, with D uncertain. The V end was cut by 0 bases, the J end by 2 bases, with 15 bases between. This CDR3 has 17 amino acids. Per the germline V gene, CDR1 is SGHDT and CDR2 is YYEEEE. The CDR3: CASSLGGTGIRNQPQHF. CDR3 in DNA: TGTGCCAGCAGCTTGGGAGGAACTGGCATTCGCAATCAGCCCCAGCATTTT.

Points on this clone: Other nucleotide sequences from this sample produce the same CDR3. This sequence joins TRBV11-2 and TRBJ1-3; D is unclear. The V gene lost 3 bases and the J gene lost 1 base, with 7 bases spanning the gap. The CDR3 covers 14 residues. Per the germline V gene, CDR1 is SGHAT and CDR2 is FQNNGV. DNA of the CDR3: TGTGCCAGCAGCTTTGGAGGATCTGGAAACACCATATATTTT. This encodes CASSFGGSGNTIYF.

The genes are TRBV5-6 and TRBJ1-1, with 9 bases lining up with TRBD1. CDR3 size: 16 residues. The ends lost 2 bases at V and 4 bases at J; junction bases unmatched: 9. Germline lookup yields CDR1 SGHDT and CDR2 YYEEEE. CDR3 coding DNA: TGTGCCAGCAGCTTACTCCTAGGACAGGGGATCACTGAAGCTTTCTTT. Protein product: CASSLLLGQGITEAFF.

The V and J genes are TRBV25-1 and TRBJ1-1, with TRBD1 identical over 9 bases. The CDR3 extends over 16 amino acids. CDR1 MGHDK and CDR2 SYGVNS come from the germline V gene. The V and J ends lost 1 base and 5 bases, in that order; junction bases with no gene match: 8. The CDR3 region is CASSESLGQGGTEAFF. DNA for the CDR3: TGTGCCAGCAGTGAATCTCTGGGACAGGGCGGGACTGAAGCTTTCTTT.

The CDR3 DNA reads as TGTGCCAGCAGTCCGACGGGACTCCAATATAGCAATCAGCCCCAGCATTTT. This codes for CASSPTGLQYSNQPQHF. The chain has TRBV27 and TRBJ1-5; a possible D gene is TRBD1 (5 bases). CDR3 length: 17 amino acids. Trimming removed 5 bases at V and 0 bases at J, with 17 bases between. Germline assignment: CDR1 MNHEY and CDR2 SMNVEV (reference sequence).

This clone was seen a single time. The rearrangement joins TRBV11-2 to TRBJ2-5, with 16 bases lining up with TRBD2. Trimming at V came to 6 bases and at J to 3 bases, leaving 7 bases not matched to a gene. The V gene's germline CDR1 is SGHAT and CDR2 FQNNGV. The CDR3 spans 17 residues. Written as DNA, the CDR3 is TGTGCCAGCAGGCGACCGGGACTAGCGGGAGGGAAAGAGACCCAGTACTTC. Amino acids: CASRRPGLAGGKETQYF.

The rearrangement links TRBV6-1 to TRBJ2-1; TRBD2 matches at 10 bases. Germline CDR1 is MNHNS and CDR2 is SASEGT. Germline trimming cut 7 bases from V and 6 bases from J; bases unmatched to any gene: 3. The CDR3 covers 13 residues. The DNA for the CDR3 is TGTGCCAGCATCCTAGCGGGAGTCAATGAGCAGTTCTTC. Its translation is CASILAGVNEQFF.

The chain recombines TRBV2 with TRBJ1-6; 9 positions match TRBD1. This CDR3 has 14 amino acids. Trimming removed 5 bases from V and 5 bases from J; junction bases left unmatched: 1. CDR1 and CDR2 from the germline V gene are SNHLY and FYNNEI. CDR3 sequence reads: CASSRTGDNSPLHF. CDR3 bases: TGTGCCAGCAGTCGGACAGGGGATAATTCACCCCTCCACTTT.

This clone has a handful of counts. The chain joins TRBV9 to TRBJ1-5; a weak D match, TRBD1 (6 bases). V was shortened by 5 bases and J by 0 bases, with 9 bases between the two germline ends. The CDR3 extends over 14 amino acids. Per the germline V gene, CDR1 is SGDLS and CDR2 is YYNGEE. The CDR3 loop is CASRAGDSNQPQHF. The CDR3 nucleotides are TGTGCCAGCAGGGCAGGGGATAGCAATCAGCCCCAGCATTTT. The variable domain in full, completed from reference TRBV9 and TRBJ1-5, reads DSGVTQTPKHLITATGQRVTLRCSPRSGDLSVYWYQQSLDQGLQFLIQYYNGEERAKGNILERFSAQQFPDLHSELNLSSLELGDSALYFCASRAGDSNQPQHFGDGTRLSIL.

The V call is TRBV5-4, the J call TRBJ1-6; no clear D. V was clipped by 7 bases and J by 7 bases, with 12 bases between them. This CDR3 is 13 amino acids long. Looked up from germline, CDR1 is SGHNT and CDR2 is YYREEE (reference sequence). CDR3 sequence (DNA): TGTGCCAGCGGCGGGAATATCAATTCACCCCTCCACTTT. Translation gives CASGGNINSPLHF.

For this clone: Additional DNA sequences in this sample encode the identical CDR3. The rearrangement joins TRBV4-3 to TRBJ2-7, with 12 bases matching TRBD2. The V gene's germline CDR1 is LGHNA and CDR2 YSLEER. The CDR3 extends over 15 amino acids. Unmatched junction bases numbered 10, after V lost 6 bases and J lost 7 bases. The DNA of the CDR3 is TGCGCCAGCAGTCGCCGACTAGCGGGAGAAGATGAGCAGTACTTC. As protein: CASSRRLAGEDEQYF.

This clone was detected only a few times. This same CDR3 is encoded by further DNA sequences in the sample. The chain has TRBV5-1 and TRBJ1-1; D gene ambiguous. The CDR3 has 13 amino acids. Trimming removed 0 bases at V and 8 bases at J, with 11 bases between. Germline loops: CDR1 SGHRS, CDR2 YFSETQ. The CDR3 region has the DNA TGCGCCAGCAGCTTGGTCGGGGAGACCGAAGCTTTCTTT. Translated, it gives CASSLVGETEAFF.

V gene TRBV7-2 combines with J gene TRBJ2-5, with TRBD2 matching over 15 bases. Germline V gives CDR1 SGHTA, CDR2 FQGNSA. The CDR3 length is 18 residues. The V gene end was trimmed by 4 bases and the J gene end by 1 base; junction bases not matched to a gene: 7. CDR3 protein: CASSSPGLAGGGQETQYF. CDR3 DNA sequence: TGTGCCAGCAGCTCCCCGGGACTAGCGGGAGGAGGCCAAGAGACCCAGTACTTC.

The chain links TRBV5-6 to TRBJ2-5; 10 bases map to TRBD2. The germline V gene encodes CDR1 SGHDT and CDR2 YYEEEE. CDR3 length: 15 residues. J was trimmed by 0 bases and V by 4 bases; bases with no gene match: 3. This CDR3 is CASSDLAGDQETQYF. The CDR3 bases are TGTGCCAGCAGCGACCTAGCGGGAGACCAAGAGACCCAGTACTTC.

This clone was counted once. As DNA, the CDR3 is TGTGCCACCAGCAGAGAGTTGACAGCAATCTCTGGAAACACCATATATTTT. Residues: CATSRELTAISGNTIYF. This chain uses TRBV15 with TRBJ1-3; a weak D match, TRBD1 (5 bases). This CDR3 is built from 17 residues. CDR1 is LNHNV, CDR2 YYDKDF, per germline (reference sequence). V was clipped by 0 bases and J by 0 bases, with 12 bases between them.

The CDR3, as DNA: TGTGCCAGCAGGGGACAGAAGGCCTACGAGCAGTACTTC. It codes for CASRGQKAYEQYF. The rearrangement joins TRBV28 to TRBJ2-7, with 7 bases aligning to TRBD1. The CDR3 is 13 amino acids. Germline CDR1 MDHEN, CDR2 SYDVKM. V was clipped by 6 bases and J by 2 bases; unmatched bases: 4.